The 8 T cell receptor beta chains reported below all come from one sample, sequenced in a study of shared clonotypes between healthy human individuals. Clones were sequenced by immunoSEQ multiplex PCR, and TCRdb holds only the in-frame ones, with some missing. Of about 980,000 clones detected, about three quarters appear once; the ten largest clones hold approximately 1.5%. The sequencing input was memory CD4+ T cells sorted from blood. Subset in this sample: CD45RA-negative fraction. The receptor source for this set is a man aged 18 to 35 in good health.

This sequence joins TRBV20-1 and TRBJ2-1; D ambiguous. The germline gives CDR1 DFQATT, CDR2 SNEGSKA (reference sequence). This CDR3 is 11 amino acids long. Trimming cost V 0 bases and J 10 bases, with 7 bases left between them. The CDR3 DNA follows: TGCAGTGCTAGAGATAAGACAGAGCAGTTCTTC. Protein sequence: CSARDKTEQFF.

J is TRBJ2-3 and V is TRBV11-2; TRBD1 might be the D (5 bases). From germline, CDR1 is SGHAT and CDR2 FQNNGV. The CDR3 is 13 amino acids. This CDR3 is CVGGRASTDTQYF. In nucleotides, the CDR3 is TGTGTGGGTGGCAGGGCTAGCACAGATACGCAGTATTTT.

The chain recombines TRBV12-5 with TRBJ2-7; TRBD1 is a possible D gene (5 bases). Trimming pared 5 bases from V and 0 bases from J, leaving 14 bases between. The V gene's germline CDR1 is LGHNT and CDR2 FRNRAP. The length of the CDR3 is 15 residues. The CDR3 protein is CASGPGHPSSYEQYF. DNA of the CDR3: TGTGCTAGTGGTCCCGGACACCCGAGCTCCTACGAGCAGTACTTC.

The V and J genes are TRBV7-2 and TRBJ1-3; D is ambiguous. Germline CDR1 is SGHTA and CDR2 is FQGNSA. The CDR3 totals 15 residues. V was clipped by 2 bases and J by 0 bases, with 8 bases between them. This CDR3 reads CASSLIQSSGNTIYF. As DNA, the CDR3 is TGTGCCAGCAGCTTAATACAGTCCTCTGGAAACACCATATATTTT. Drawing the rest from reference TRBV7-2 and TRBJ1-3, the complete variable domain is GAGVSQSPSNKVTEKGKDVELRCDPISGHTALYWYRQSLGQGLEFLIYFQGNSAPDKSGLPSDRFSAERTGGSVSTLTIQRTQQEDSAVYLCASSLIQSSGNTIYFGEGSWLTVV.

This clone has just one count. The V gene is TRBV2, the J gene TRBJ2-3, with D possibly being TRBD1 (6 bases). Trimming left V 5 bases short and J 6 bases short, with 12 bases between. Germline V lookup: CDR1 SNHLY, CDR2 FYNNEI. The CDR3 has 13 residues. The CDR3 nucleotides are TGTGCCAGCAGTCCCACAGGGTTTGATACGCAGTATTTT. Residues: CASSPTGFDTQYF. Together with reference TRBV2 and TRBJ2-3, the CDR3 gives the full variable domain: EPEVTQTPSHQVTQMGQEVILRCVPISNHLYFYWYRQILGQKVEFLVSFYNNEISEKSEIFDDQFSVERPDGSNFTLKIRSTKLEDSAMYFCASSPTGFDTQYFGPGTRLTVL.

With regard to this clone: The sample has other DNA sequences that encode this CDR3 too. The chain links TRBV5-1 to TRBJ2-7; 8 positions agree with TRBD1. CDR3 size: 13 residues. Germline CDR1 and CDR2: SGHRS and YFSETQ. The ends lost 2 bases at V and 5 bases at J; junction bases unmatched: 3. CDR3 sequence: CASSLGQGNEQYF. DNA for the CDR3: TGCGCCAGCAGCTTAGGACAGGGAAACGAGCAGTACTTC.

The table lists this clone with a count of one. Here the CDR3 reads CASSPGKSYEQYF. Here the CDR3 DNA reads TGTGCCAGCTCGCCAGGTAAATCCTACGAGCAGTACTTC. The J gene is TRBJ2-7, the V gene TRBV18; no definite D call. V lost 6 bases, J lost 1 base, and 10 bases lay in between. The CDR3 spans 13 residues. In germline, CDR1 is KGHSH, CDR2 LQKENI.

This rearrangement joins TRBV4-2 to TRBJ1-1; D gene unclear. CDR1 and CDR2 (germline): LGHNA, YNFKEQ. CDR3 length: 12 amino acids. V was trimmed by 2 bases and J by 8 bases, leaving 9 bases between them. CDR3 loop: CASSQQRAEAFF. CDR3 coding DNA: TGTGCCAGCAGCCAACAGAGAGCCGAAGCTTTCTTT.